This T cell receptor beta chain was observed in a study of OX40 agonist ivuxolimab in advanced cancers. Study findings and constraints: Nonresponders, in some cases, also had low normalized T-cell clonal expansion.

Concerning this clone: Its antigen is as yet unknown.

The repertoire was sequenced with immunoSEQ multiplex PCR; TCRdb's copy has only in-frame clones and lacks some. The table includes tens of thousands of clones, 88% detected once. This CDR3 region has 13 residues. CDR1 is MNHNS, CDR2 SASEGT, per germline. The V gene lost 3 bases and the J gene lost 8 bases, with 13 bases spanning the gap. This specimen was CD4+ or CD8+ T cells sorted from blood, taken in a trial of the OX40 agonist ivuxolimab. This receptor was identified in an adult with an advanced solid tumor such as melanoma, head and neck, liver or kidney cancer. V and J are TRBV6-1 and TRBJ1-2; tentative D call: TRBD1 (6 bases). CDR3 protein: CASSDHRASGYTF. The CDR3 DNA reads TGTGCCAGCAGTGACCACAGGGCTAGCGGCTACACCTTC.